This T cell receptor beta chain was captured in a study of graft-versus-host responses after intestinal transplantation (dated by TCRdb to the early 2020s). For context, the study as a whole: The transplants that recipients received were multivisceral, liver-intestinal, or isolated intestinal. All recipients received anti-thymocyte globulin induction followed by maintenance tacrolimus and steroids for approximately 3 years. After intestinal transplantation, graft-versus-host and host-versus-graft alloreactive T cell clones in the graft, circulation and bone marrow were tracked using bulk TCR-beta CDR3 sequencing. Alloreactive clones were identified by sequencing pre-transplant mixed lymphocyte reaction products and comparing them with unstimulated pre-transplant donor and recipient T cells. Of the approximately 24 intestinal transplant recipients enrolled in the cohort, one of whom was a retransplant, a few patients without pretransplant specimens were excluded. Donor T cell macrochimerism was defined as a peak of at least 4% donor T cells among recipient peripheral blood mononuclear cells. Rather than being sequenced by the commercial service, samples from three later patients were sequenced in-house on an Illumina MiSeq and processed with MiXCR. The investigation overall reported the following: Early after transplant, peak levels of circulating GvH clones were found to be associated with declines in HvG clones. GvH clones were detected in recipient bone marrow, and some appeared earlier in ileal mucosa or blood, consistent with an intestinal mucosal origin. The relatively low number and heterogeneity of intestinal transplant patients limited the conclusions. Patients with donor T cell macrochimerism had high GvH to HvG T cell clonal ratios in their allografts.

V is shortened by 0 bases, J by 6 bases, and the region joining them spans 11 bases. The CDR3 contains 14 residues, cysteine and phenylalanine counted. Here the CDR3 DNA is all that survives: 42 bases in frame from base 1. Per the germline V gene, SGHDN is the CDR1 and FVKESK is the CDR2. The library was built by means of the immunoSEQ multiplex PCR assay. Adaptive Biotechnologies carried out high-throughput TCR-beta CDR3 sequencing of genomic DNA for most patients. The authors processed their data as follows. Adaptive's ImmunoSEQ software supplied the TCR sequencing data for more than 15 patients, while MiXCR and VDJtools were used to process a few other patients. CDR3 nucleotide sequences shared between donor and recipient were removed because their origin could not be assigned. Alloreactive clones required at least 2-fold expansion over unstimulated cells and minimum CFSE-low frequency of 0.002% (template counts) or 0.001% (read counts). Clones were considered mappable if detected in sequenced pre-transplant spleen, lymph node, or MLR CFSE-low populations of the donor or recipient. The cumulative frequency of alloreactive clones was calculated as a percentage of all sequences, weighted by copy number. TCRdb took over this immuneACCESS table, retaining in-frame rearrangements with V and J assigned. Such tables are incomplete; in checked studies, under half of the missing clones stem from an unresolved V gene, and the remainder is unexplained. D and trimming come from the DNA, and the V and J calls and clone size come from that table. For this sample there are tens of thousands of clones; 90% to 95% appear just once. The biggest ten clones account for about 0.8% of the sample.

Blood samples were collected up to 4 times in the first month after transplant and then at least monthly when available. As concerns this clone: It lacks a known antigen. Qualities for individual bases were not recorded, and no much larger clone is one base off.

Sample: PBMCs, taken 16 days after intestinal transplant. The clonotype comes from a human patient who received an intestinal transplant, so some T cells may come from the graft donor. The V and J genes are TRBV14 and TRBJ1-2, with TRBD1 tentatively as D gene (6 bases match). The nucleotide sequence reads TGTGCCAGCAGCCAAGATCGAGGGGGTGATGGCTACACCTTC. Its coded protein is CASSQDRGGDGYTF.